These T cell receptor beta chains were read from a single sample in a study of CD8+CD57+ T cells in acquired aplastic anemia. TCRdb analysed the reads with MiXCR anew, one entry per CDR3 protein. The data hold 200,000 to 250,000 distinct CDR3 sequences, with 30% to 40% observed a single time. Sequenced material: sorted CD4+, CD8+, or CD8+CD57+ T cells (not recorded which) from PBMCs. All receptors come from a human donor in good health, serving as a control. Both conserved end residues are part of each CDR3. A D gene is named only where the DNA matches it firmly. Size is omitted from some rows. Given values are once, few, many or a class for expanded clones.

clone size,J gene,V gene,D gene,CDR3 DNA,CDR3 protein
few,TRBJ1-1,TRBV7-8,NA,TGTGCCAGCAGCTTAGCGAAGTTGGGTAGGTTGTCGAACACTGAAGCTTTCTTT,CASSLAKLGRLSNTEAFF
NA,TRBJ2-3,TRBV29-1,TRBD2,TGCAGCAGCTTGGCCGAGCTAGCGGGAGGTGAAGATACGCAGTATTTT,CSSLAELAGGEDTQYF
NA,TRBJ2-6,TRBV27,NA,TGTGCCAGCAGTTTGAGTTCGGTCTCTGGGGCCAACGTCCTGACTTTC,CASSLSSVSGANVLTF
many,TRBJ2-7,TRBV10-3,TRBD1,TGTGCCAGCAGATGGACAGGGGGTTCCTACGAGCAGTACTTC,CASRWTGGSYEQYF
NA,TRBJ1-6,TRBV13,NA,TGTGCCGCGCGGCCGGGACCGGTATTTTCACCCCTCCACTTT,CAARPGPVFSPLHF
many,TRBJ2-1,TRBV7-3,NA,TGTGCCAGCAGCTTAGCGGGGACGGCGGCCTCGAATGAGCAGTTCTTC,CASSLAGTAASNEQFF
many,TRBJ1-1,TRBV29-1,NA,TGCAGCGTGGGGCCAGGTTGGGGGATGGACACTGAAGCTTTCTTT,CSVGPGWGMDTEAFF
many,TRBJ2-1,TRBV20-1,TRBD2,TGCAGTGCGTGGACTAGCGGGGGGCAGGTTGAGCAGTTCTTC,CSAWTSGGQVEQFF
many,TRBJ2-5,TRBV2,NA,TGTGCCAGCAGTGCCGGGACCGTCATCGGGGAGACCCAGTACTTC,CASSAGTVIGETQYF
many,TRBJ1-1,TRBV11-3,NA,TGTGCCAGCAGCTTAGACAACACTGAAGCTTTCTTT,CASSLDNTEAFF
NA,TRBJ2-7,TRBV2,NA,TGTGCCAGCAGGGGCGGAACATACGAGCAGTACTTC,CASRGGTYEQYF
many,TRBJ1-1,TRBV9,NA,TGTGCCAGCAGCGTAGGATTGGGTTATGGGAACACTGAAGCTTTCTTT,CASSVGLGYGNTEAFF
many,TRBJ2-6,TRBV19,TRBD1,TGTGCCAGTAGTACCCTCGGACAGGGAAGACCTGGGGCCAACGTCCTGACTTTC,CASSTLGQGRPGANVLTF
NA,TRBJ2-5,TRBV5-1,NA,TGCGCCAGCAGCTCACCGCCAGGGCAGTTGGTGGAGACCCAGTACTTC,CASSSPPGQLVETQYF
few,TRBJ2-5,TRBV11-2,NA,TGTGCCAGCAGGGGAATACAGGGTTCGGAGACCCAGTACTTC,CASRGIQGSETQYF
many,TRBJ2-5,TRBV11-2,NA,TGTGCCAGCAGCTTGTGGAAACAAGAGACCCAGTACTTC,CASSLWKQETQYF
NA,TRBJ2-1,TRBV12-3/TRBV12-4,NA,TGTGCCAGCAGTTTAATGGGTGGGGGGCTAAATGAGCAGTTCTTC,CASSLMGGGLNEQFF
many,TRBJ2-7,TRBV10-1,NA,TGCGCCAGCAGTGCTGGGTTGGCCTACGAGCAGTACTTC,CASSAGLAYEQYF
many,TRBJ1-1,TRBV19,NA,TGTGCCAGTAGTACCACTCAGGGGAACACTGAAGCTTTCTTT,CASSTTQGNTEAFF
NA,TRBJ1-2,TRBV27,NA,TGTGCCAGCAGTTTATCTGGGCAGGGTCTTGGTGGCTACACCTTC,CASSLSGQGLGGYTF
NA,TRBJ2-5,TRBV11-2,NA,TGTGCCAGCAGCCATCCCGCCCACAGGGAAGAGGCCCAGTACTTC,CASSHPAHREEAQYF
many,TRBJ2-5,TRBV9,NA,TGTGCCAGCAGCGGGGGGCCAGGGGAGACCCAGTACTTC,CASSGGPGETQYF
NA,TRBJ1-2,TRBV29-1,NA,TGCAGCGTTGAGTCACTCCGGCAGGCAGCTAACTATGGCTACACCTTC,CSVESLRQAANYGYTF
many,TRBJ2-3,TRBV24-1,NA,TGTGCCACCAGTGACCCCCTCAAACAGGGCGGCACAGATACGCAGTATTTT,CATSDPLKQGGTDTQYF
NA,TRBJ2-3,TRBV12-5,NA,TGTGCTAGTGGTTTACAGTGGGTCACAGATACGCAGTATTTT,CASGLQWVTDTQYF
NA,TRBJ2-2,TRBV6-1,NA,TGTGCCAGTAGGACGGCGAACACCGGGGAGCTGTTTTTT,CASRTANTGELFF
NA,TRBJ2-3,TRBV12-3/TRBV12-4,TRBD2,TGTGCCAGCAGTTTACAGACTAGCGGGGCTAGCACAGATACGCAGTATTTT,CASSLQTSGASTDTQYF
many,TRBJ1-2,TRBV20-1,NA,TGCAGTGCTAGAGATCCGCGTCGTTCTAACTATGGCTACACCTTC,CSARDPRRSNYGYTF
few,TRBJ2-4,TRBV14,NA,TGTGCCAGCAGCCGGCTAACAGGACTAGCCAAAAACATTCAGTACTTC,CASSRLTGLAKNIQYF
many,TRBJ2-5,TRBV20-1,NA,TGCAGTGCTAGAGGACAGATCGTTGAGACCCAGTACTTC,CSARGQIVETQYF
many,TRBJ1-1,TRBV6-1,TRBD1,TGTGCCAGCAGTCGATTACCGGGACAGGGCCTAAACACTGAAGCTTTCTTT,CASSRLPGQGLNTEAFF
many,TRBJ1-1,TRBV5-5,TRBD1,TGTGCCAGCAGCGGCCGGGACAGGCGGAACACTGAAGCTTTCTTT,CASSGRDRRNTEAFF
many,TRBJ2-5,TRBV9,NA,TGTGCCAGCAGCGTAGACAGCGGTAGGTCGCCCCAGTACTTC,CASSVDSGRSPQYF
many,TRBJ2-7,TRBV25-1,TRBD2,TGTGCCAGCAGCGCCCTAGCGGGAGCCTACGAGCAGTACTTC,CASSALAGAYEQYF
many,TRBJ1-6,TRBV13,NA,TGTGCCAGCGGATCCGGGGGGGCAGCAGTTAATTCACCCCTCCACTTT,CASGSGGAAVNSPLHF
NA,TRBJ2-3,TRBV6-1,TRBD1,TGTGCCAGCAGACACCAACAGGGGGCTGGAGATACGCAGTATTTT,CASRHQQGAGDTQYF
few,TRBJ1-4,TRBV13,NA,TGTGCCAGCAGTCACTCCGATCTTCGGGATGAAAAACTGTTTTTT,CASSHSDLRDEKLFF
many,TRBJ1-1,TRBV20-1,NA,TGCAGTGCTAGGCGGAACAGCGGGGAAGACACTGAAGCTTTCTTT,CSARRNSGEDTEAFF
few,TRBJ1-3,TRBV6-1,NA,TGTGCCAGCAGTGAAGTTACAGGGACTGGAAACACCATATATTTT,CASSEVTGTGNTIYF
many,TRBJ2-5,TRBV2,NA,TGTGCCAGCAGTTTCCGGGAACAACTAGAGACCCAGTACTTC,CASSFREQLETQYF
few,TRBJ2-7,TRBV2,TRBD2,TGTGCCAGCACCGCGTCTACTAGCGGGGGCCACGAGCAGTACTTC,CASTASTSGGHEQYF
NA,TRBJ1-3,TRBV3-1,NA,TGTGCCAGCAGCCCAGTGACCGGCCGGAACTCTGGAAACACCATATATTTT,CASSPVTGRNSGNTIYF
many,TRBJ1-2,TRBV19,NA,TGTGCCAGTAGTACCATCGCCCCCAGATATGGCTACACCTTC,CASSTIAPRYGYTF
few,TRBJ2-2,TRBV11-1,TRBD1,TGTGCCAGCAGCCCCTCTGACAGGGGGCTTGCAACCGGGGAGCTGTTTTTT,CASSPSDRGLATGELFF